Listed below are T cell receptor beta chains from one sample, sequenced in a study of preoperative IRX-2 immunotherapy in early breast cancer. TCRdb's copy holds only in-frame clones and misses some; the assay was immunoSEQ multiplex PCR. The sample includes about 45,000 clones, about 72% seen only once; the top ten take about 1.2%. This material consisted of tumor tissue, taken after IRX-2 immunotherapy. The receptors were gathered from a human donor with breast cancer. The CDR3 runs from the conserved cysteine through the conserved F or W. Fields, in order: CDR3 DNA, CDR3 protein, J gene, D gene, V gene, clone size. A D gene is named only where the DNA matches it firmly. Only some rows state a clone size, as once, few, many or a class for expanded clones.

TGCGCCAGCAGCCGGACCGGGACAGGCTCCTACGAGCAGTACTTC | CASSRTGTGSYEQYF | TRBJ2-7 | TRBD1 | TRBV5-1 | .
TGTGCCAGCAGCTTCGTGGGACCTCAAGAGACCCAGTACTTC | CASSFVGPQETQYF | TRBJ2-5 | . | TRBV11-3 | .
TGTGCCAGCAGTTATTCTACCCTATCGGGTGGAAACACCATATATTTT | CASSYSTLSGGNTIYF | TRBJ1-3 | . | TRBV6-8 | .
TGTGCCAGCAGCCTACCGGGACTACCCGGCTCTGGGGCCAACGTCCTGACTTTC | CASSLPGLPGSGANVLTF | TRBJ2-6 | TRBD2 | TRBV11-3 | .
TGTGCCAGCGGGATAGATACAGGGAGAGGTAGGCAGCCCCAGCATTTT | CASGIDTGRGRQPQHF | TRBJ1-5 | . | TRBV6-8 | .
TGTGCCAGCAGTGAGGGCTATGGCCAACTACACTACGAGCAGTACTTC | CASSEGYGQLHYEQYF | TRBJ2-7 | . | TRBV11-3 | .
TGTGCCAGTAGGGAGAGAGGGGGGCAGCCCCAGCATTTT | CASRERGGQPQHF | TRBJ1-5 | . | TRBV19 | .
TGTGCCAATAGTTCTCAGGGATCCTCCTACAATGAGCAGTTCTTC | CANSSQGSSYNEQFF | TRBJ2-1 | . | TRBV19 | once
TGTGCCAGCAGCCTCCTTACATCTCCGAACCTCTCCTACAATGAGCAGTTCTTC | CASSLLTSPNLSYNEQFF | TRBJ2-1 | . | TRBV28 | .
TGTGCCAGCAGCCGAGGGTTCGAACAGCCCCAGCATTTT | CASSRGFEQPQHF | TRBJ1-5 | . | TRBV6-8 | .
TGTGCCAGCAGCTCCGGCGACTCGGGCACTGAAGCTTTCTTT | CASSSGDSGTEAFF | TRBJ1-1 | . | TRBV11-3 | .
TGCGCCAGCAGCCAATACGCAGGGGGCGGTCAGCCCCAGCATTTT | CASSQYAGGGQPQHF | TRBJ1-5 | . | TRBV1 | .
TGCGCCAGCAGGGGTGCGACCTACAATGAGCAGTTCTTC | CASRGATYNEQFF | TRBJ2-1 | . | TRBV23-1 | .
TGTGCCAGTAGTACCGGGACAGCGAACACCGGGGAGCTGTTTTTT | CASSTGTANTGELFF | TRBJ2-2 | TRBD1 | TRBV19 | .
TGTGCCAGCAGCCAAGGGGCCCTGAATGGCTACACCTTC | CASSQGALNGYTF | TRBJ1-2 | . | TRBV14 | .
TGTGCCATCAGTGAGGGCACAGGGGGCACAGATACGCAGTATTTT | CAISEGTGGTDTQYF | TRBJ2-3 | TRBD1 | TRBV10-3 | .
TGTGCCACCAGCAGAGATCGGGGGGGTGCTGAAGCTTTCTTT | CATSRDRGGAEAFF | TRBJ1-1 | . | TRBV15 | .
TGTGCCAGCAGTCTACGGGATAGCAATCAGCCCCAGCATTTT | CASSLRDSNQPQHF | TRBJ1-5 | . | TRBV6-8 | .
TGTGCCAGCAGTGCTGCTACGTGGGATTACGAGCAGTTCTTC | CASSAATWDYEQFF | TRBJ2-1 | . | TRBV6-8 | .
TGTGCTAGTGGTTTGGTGGTCGGCGCCGGGGAGCTGTTTTTT | CASGLVVGAGELFF | TRBJ2-2 | . | TRBV12-5 | few
TGTGCCAGTAGTAACGCGGGAGCTTTGGCAGATACGCAGTATTTT | CASSNAGALADTQYF | TRBJ2-3 | TRBD2 | TRBV19 | .
TGTGCCAGCAGTACCGGGACTCCAGCCTACGAGCAGTACTTC | CASSTGTPAYEQYF | TRBJ2-7 | . | TRBV6-8 | once
TGTGCCAGCAGTTACGCCCGACTAGCGGGAGGTCGGGCAGATACGCAGTATTTT | CASSYARLAGGRADTQYF | TRBJ2-3 | TRBD2 | TRBV6-8 | .
TGTGCCAGCAGCTTGGCGGGACAGCGAGAAAAACTGTTTTTT | CASSLAGQREKLFF | TRBJ1-4 | TRBD1 | TRBV11-3 | many
TGCGCCAGCAGCTTGCTTTCCGGAGGGACTGAAGCTTTCTTT | CASSLLSGGTEAFF | TRBJ1-1 | . | TRBV5-1 | .
TGTGCCAGCAGCCGAACAGAGTATAATTCACCCCTCCACTTT | CASSRTEYNSPLHF | TRBJ1-6 | . | TRBV6-8 | .
TGTGCCAGCACCCTGTCCGGGGGGAGTTCCTACGAGCAGTACTTC | CASTLSGGSSYEQYF | TRBJ2-7 | TRBD2 | TRBV11-3 | medium-sized
TGTGCCACCCGGACTAGCGGCTACACCGGGGAGCTGTTTTTT | CATRTSGYTGELFF | TRBJ2-2 | TRBD2 | TRBV19 | .
TGTGCCAGCAGCCAAGAAGGGACAGAGTACAATGAGCAGTTCTTC | CASSQEGTEYNEQFF | TRBJ2-1 | TRBD1 | TRBV7-1 | .
TGTGCCAGCAGCGTGGGCGGGTCCTCTGGGGCCAACGTCCTGACTTTC | CASSVGGSSGANVLTF | TRBJ2-6 | . | TRBV11-1 | once
TGTGCCAGCAGCACGTGGGAGGGGTCCTACAATGAGCAGTTCTTC | CASSTWEGSYNEQFF | TRBJ2-1 | TRBD2 | TRBV14 | .
TGTGCCAGTAGCCGTAGACAGCGGAATGAAAAACTGTTTTTT | CASSRRQRNEKLFF | TRBJ1-4 | . | TRBV19 | once
TGCGCCAGCAGCTCTGGGTGGGTAGGTTCACCCCTCCACTTT | CASSSGWVGSPLHF | TRBJ1-6 | . | TRBV5-1 | once
TGTGCCAGCAGTTACTCGGGGGGGGCAAGCGAGCAGTACTTC | CASSYSGGASEQYF | TRBJ2-7 | . | TRBV6-8 | .
TGTGCCAGTAGGAAGGGGGGACTCGGGTACATAAACTATGGCTACACCTTC | CASRKGGLGYINYGYTF | TRBJ1-2 | . | TRBV19 | .
TGTGCCAGCAGTGATCGGCGGCACAATCAGCCCCAGCATTTT | CASSDRRHNQPQHF | TRBJ1-5 | . | TRBV25-1 | .
TGTGCTAGTGGTTTGGAGGCTTACTACGAGCAGTACTTC | CASGLEAYYEQYF | TRBJ2-7 | . | TRBV12-5 | .
TGTGCCAGCGTAGCAACCAGGGGCGGCTACACCTTC | CASVATRGGYTF | TRBJ1-2 | . | TRBV28 | .
TGTGCCAGCAGCTTAAGGGCCGACGTAGGTGAGACCCAGTACTTC | CASSLRADVGETQYF | TRBJ2-5 | . | TRBV7-7 | .
TGTGCCAGTAGTATGGAGGGGAGCTTTTTGGCCGATACGCAGTATTTT | CASSMEGSFLADTQYF | TRBJ2-3 | . | TRBV19 | .
TGTGCCAGTAGTAAGACTAGCGGGCCCTACAATGAGCAGTTCTTC | CASSKTSGPYNEQFF | TRBJ2-1 | TRBD2 | TRBV19 | once
TGTGCCAGCAGGGACAGGGTGGAGGACGGCTACACCTTC | CASRDRVEDGYTF | TRBJ1-2 | TRBD1 | TRBV6-8 | .
TGTGCCAGCAGCTTAGTGCGGCCCGGCGAGGGCACCATATATTTT | CASSLVRPGEGTIYF | TRBJ1-3 | . | TRBV11-3 | .